What follows describes a single T cell receptor beta chain. No antigen is known for it. These data originate in a study of cytomegalovirus exposure and HLA in healthy donors. Study-wide results and limits: In an earlier analysis, about 87% or about 30%: the productive usage of most TCR beta V segments. As was reported, the HLA-A and HLA-B alleles of most subjects were accurately predicted from TCR beta sequences. Some TCR beta chains (over 150 of them) were listed as cytomegalovirus-associated.

There were likely unrecorded immune exposures, though donors were nominally healthy when sampled. With 60 Vbeta and 13 Jbeta primers, the PCR was carried out. TCRdb's table, derived via immunoSEQ multiplex PCR, lists solely in-frame clones and lacks some. Here the sample table reports approximately 140,000 clones. The CDR3 length is 14 residues. V was cut by 4 bases and J by 4 bases, with 13 bases left in between. Germline V gene sequence: CDR1 SGHVS, CDR2 FQNEAQ. The sequenced material came from PBMCs. The receptor was derived from a man aged 35 to 55 in good health and CMV-seronegative. This rearrangement joins TRBV7-8 to TRBJ1-1, with D unresolved. As DNA, the CDR3 is TGTGCCAGCAGCTCGGTTACGGGATTCACTGAAGCTTTCTTT. Amino acids: CASSSVTGFTEAFF.